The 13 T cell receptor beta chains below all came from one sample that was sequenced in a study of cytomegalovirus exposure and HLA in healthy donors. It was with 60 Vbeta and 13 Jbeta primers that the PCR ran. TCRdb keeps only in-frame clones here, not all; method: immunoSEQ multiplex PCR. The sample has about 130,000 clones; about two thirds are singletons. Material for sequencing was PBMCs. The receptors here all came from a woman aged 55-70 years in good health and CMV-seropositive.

The CDR3: CASSLEGLAGGESSYNEQFF. The CDR3 DNA sequence: TGTGCCAGTAGTCTCGAGGGACTAGCGGGGGGCGAAAGCTCCTACAATGAGCAGTTCTTC. The chain links TRBV19 to TRBJ2-1; TRBD2 aligns across 15 bases. After removal of 5 bases from V and 0 bases from J, the junction contained 11 bases not matched to a gene. The CDR3 runs 20 residues. Per the germline V gene, CDR1 is LNHDA and CDR2 is SQIVND (reference sequence).

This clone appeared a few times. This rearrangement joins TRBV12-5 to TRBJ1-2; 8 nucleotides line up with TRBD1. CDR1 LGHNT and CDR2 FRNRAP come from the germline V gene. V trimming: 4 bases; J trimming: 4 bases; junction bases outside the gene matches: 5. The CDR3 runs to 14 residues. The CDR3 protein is CASGSGQGPYGYTF. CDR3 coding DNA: TGTGCTAGTGGTTCCGGACAGGGCCCCTATGGCTACACCTTC.

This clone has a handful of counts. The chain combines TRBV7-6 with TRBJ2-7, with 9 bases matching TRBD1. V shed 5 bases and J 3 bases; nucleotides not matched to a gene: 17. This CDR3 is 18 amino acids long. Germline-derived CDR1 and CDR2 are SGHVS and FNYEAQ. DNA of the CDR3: TGTGCCAGCAGCGCGCTAATATCTGGACAGGGGAGTTACTACGAGCAGTACTTC. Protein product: CASSALISGQGSYYEQYF. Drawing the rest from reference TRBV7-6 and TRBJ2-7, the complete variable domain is GAGVSQSPRYKVTKRGQDVALRCDPISGHVSLYWYRQALGQGPEFLTYFNYEAQQDKSGLPNDRFSAERPEGSISTLTIQRTEQRDSAMYRCASSALISGQGSYYEQYFGPGTRLTVT.

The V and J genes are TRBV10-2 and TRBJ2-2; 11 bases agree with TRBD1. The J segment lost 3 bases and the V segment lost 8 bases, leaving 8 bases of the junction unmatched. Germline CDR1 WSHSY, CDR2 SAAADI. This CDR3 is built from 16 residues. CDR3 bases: TGCGCCAGCCGCGGACAGGGGGCAGGGGACACCGGGGAGCTGTTTTTT. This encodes CASRGQGAGDTGELFF.

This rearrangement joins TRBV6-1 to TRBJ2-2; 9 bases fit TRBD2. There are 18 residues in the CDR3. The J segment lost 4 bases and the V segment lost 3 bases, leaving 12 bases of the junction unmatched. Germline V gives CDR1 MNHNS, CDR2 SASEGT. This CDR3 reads CASSERSSGGWSTGELFF. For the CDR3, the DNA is TGTGCCAGCAGTGAGAGGAGTAGCGGGGGATGGAGCACCGGGGAGCTGTTTTTT.

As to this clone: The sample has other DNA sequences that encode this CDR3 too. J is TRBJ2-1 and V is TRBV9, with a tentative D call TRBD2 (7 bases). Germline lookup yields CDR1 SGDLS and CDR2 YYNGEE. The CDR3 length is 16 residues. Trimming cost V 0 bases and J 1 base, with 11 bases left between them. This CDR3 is CASSVGGGRSYNEQFF. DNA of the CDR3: TGTGCCAGCAGCGTAGGGGGGGGGCGGTCCTACAATGAGCAGTTCTTC.

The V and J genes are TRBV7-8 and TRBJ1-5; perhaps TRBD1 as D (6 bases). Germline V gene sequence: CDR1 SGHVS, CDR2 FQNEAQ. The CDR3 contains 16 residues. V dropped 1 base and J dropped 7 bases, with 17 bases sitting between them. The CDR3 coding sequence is TGTGCCAGCAGCTTAGGGAACGGACAGCATGGGCAGCCCCAGCATTTT. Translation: CASSLGNGQHGQPQHF. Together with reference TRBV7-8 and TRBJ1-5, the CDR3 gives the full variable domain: GAGVSQSPRYKVAKRGQDVALRCDPISGHVSLFWYQQALGQGPEFLTYFQNEAQLDKSGLPSDRFFAERPEGSVSTLKIQRTQQEDSAVYLCASSLGNGQHGQPQHFGDGTRLSIL.

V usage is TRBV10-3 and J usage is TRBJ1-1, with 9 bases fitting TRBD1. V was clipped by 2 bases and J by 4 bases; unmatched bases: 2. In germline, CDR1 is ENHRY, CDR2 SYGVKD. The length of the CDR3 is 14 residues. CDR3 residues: CAISEGQGLTEAFF. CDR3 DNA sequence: TGTGCCATCAGTGAGGGACAGGGGCTCACTGAAGCTTTCTTT.

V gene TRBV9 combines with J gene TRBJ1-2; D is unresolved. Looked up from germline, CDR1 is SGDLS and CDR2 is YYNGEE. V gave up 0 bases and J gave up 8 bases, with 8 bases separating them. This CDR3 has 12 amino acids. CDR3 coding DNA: TGTGCCAGCAGCGTAGGTCGGGAGGGCTACACCTTC. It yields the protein CASSVGREGYTF.

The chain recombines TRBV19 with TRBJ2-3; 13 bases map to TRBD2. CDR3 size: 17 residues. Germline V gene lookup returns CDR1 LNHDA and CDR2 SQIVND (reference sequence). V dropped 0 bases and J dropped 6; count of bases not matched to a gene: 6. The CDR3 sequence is CASSIDTSGGASDTQYF. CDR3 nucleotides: TGTGCCAGTAGTATAGACACTAGCGGGGGGGCGTCGGATACGCAGTATTTT.

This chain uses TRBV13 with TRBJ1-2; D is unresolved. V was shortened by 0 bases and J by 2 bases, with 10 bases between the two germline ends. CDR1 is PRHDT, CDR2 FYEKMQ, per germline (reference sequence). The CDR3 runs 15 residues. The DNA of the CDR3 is TGTGCCAGCAGCTTAGGGCAAGCGACGAACTATGGCTACACCTTC. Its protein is CASSLGQATNYGYTF. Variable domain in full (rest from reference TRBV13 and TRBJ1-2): AAGVIQSPRHLIKEKRETATLKCYPIPRHDTVYWYQQGPGQDPQFLISFYEKMQSDKGSIPDRFSAQQFSDYHSELNMSSLELGDSALYFCASSLGQATNYGYTFGSGTRLTVV.

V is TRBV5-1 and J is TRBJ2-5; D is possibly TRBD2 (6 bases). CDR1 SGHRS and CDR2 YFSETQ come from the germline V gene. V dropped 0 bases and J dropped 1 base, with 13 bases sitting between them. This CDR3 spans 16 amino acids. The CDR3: CASSLDTLGGQETQYF. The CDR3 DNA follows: TGCGCCAGCAGCTTGGATACGTTGGGGGGCCAAGAGACCCAGTACTTC.

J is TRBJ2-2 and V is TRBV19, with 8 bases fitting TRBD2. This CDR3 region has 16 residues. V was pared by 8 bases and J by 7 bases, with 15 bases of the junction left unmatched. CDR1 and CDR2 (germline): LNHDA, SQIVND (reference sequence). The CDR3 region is CASSIGRGGPLGELFF. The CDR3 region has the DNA TGTGCCAGTTCCATCGGTCGGGGGGGGCCTCTCGGGGAGCTGTTTTTT.